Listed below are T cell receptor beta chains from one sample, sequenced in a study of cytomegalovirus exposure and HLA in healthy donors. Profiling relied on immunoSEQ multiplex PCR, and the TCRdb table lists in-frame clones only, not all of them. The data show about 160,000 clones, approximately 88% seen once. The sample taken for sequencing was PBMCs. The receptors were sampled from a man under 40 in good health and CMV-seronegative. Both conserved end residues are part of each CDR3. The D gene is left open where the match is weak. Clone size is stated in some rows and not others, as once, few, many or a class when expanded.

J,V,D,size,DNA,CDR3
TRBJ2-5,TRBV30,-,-,TGTGCCTGGAACGGGTACCAAGAGACCCAGTACTTC,CAWNGYQETQYF
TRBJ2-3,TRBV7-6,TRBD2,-,TGTGCCAGCAGCTTACTAGCGGGGGGGATGACAGATACGCAGTATTTT,CASSLLAGGMTDTQYF
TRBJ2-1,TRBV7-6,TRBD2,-,TGTGCCAGCAGCTTAGTGGCGGGGCTAGCGGACCACAATGAGCAGTTCTTC,CASSLVAGLADHNEQFF
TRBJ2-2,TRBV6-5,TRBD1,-,TGTGCCAGCAGTTACTCGGGACAGGGCGCCGGGGAGCTGTTTTTT,CASSYSGQGAGELFF
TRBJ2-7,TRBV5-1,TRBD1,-,TGCGCCAGCAGCTTGGGGAGAACGGGGACAGGGGACTACGAGCAGTACTTC,CASSLGRTGTGDYEQYF
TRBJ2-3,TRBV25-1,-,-,TGTGCCAGCAAGCGGACAGACACAGATACGCAGTATTTT,CASKRTDTDTQYF
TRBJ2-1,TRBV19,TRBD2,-,TGTGCCAGTAGGGGGAGTGGCGGGGGCTCCTACAATGAGCAGTTCTTC,CASRGSGGGSYNEQFF
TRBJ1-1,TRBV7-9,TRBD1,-,TGTGCCAGCACCTTTGACAGGGCGACTGAAGCTTTCTTT,CASTFDRATEAFF
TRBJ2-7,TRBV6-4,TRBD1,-,TGTGCCAGCAGTGACCAGCAAGACAGGGGTCTCCTTTCCTACGAGCAGTACTTC,CASSDQQDRGLLSYEQYF
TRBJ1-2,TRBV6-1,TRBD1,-,TGTGCCAGCAGTGAAAACAGGGGGCCATATGGCTACACCTTC,CASSENRGPYGYTF
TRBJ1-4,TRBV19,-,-,TGTGCCAGTAGTAGCAGGGGACCCGAAAAACTGTTTTTT,CASSSRGPEKLFF
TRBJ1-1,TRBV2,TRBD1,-,TGTGCCAGCAGTCCCCGGACAGGGATGGGCACTGAAGCTTTCTTT,CASSPRTGMGTEAFF
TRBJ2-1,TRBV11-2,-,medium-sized,TGTGCCAGCAGCCAAGAAAGGAGGGGGGGCGCCCGCTTCTTC,CASSQERRGGARFF
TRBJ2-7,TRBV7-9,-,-,TGTGCCAGCAGCAAGGACAGATCCTACGAGCAGTACTTC,CASSKDRSYEQYF
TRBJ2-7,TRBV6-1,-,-,TGTGCCAGCAGTGAACTCCAGGGAACCTACGAGCAGTACTTC,CASSELQGTYEQYF
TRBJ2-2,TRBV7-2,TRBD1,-,TGTGCCAGCAGCTTAACAGGGGATATAGACGGGGAGCTGTTTTTT,CASSLTGDIDGELFF
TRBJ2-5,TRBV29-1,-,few,TGCAGCGTTGATGGGGGGGAGACCCAGTACTTC,CSVDGGETQYF
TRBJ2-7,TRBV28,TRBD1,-,TGTGCCAGCCGGGGGCAGCGGGACAGGGTGCGCGAGCAGTACTTC,CASRGQRDRVREQYF
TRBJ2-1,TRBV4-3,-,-,TGCGCCAGCAGCCAAGCACTAGCAATCAATGAGCAGTTCTTC,CASSQALAINEQFF
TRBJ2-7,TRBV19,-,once,TGTGCCAGTAGACCGAGGGGCGGGACAGATCCTCGCGAGCAGTACTTC,CASRPRGGTDPREQYF